Below, 24 T cell receptor beta chains from the same sample are listed, as sequenced in a study of T-cell memory formation after mild COVID-19. TCRdb ran MiXCR on the 5' RACE reads and lists one entry per CDR3 protein. The table lists 470,000 or so distinct CDR3 sequences, around 27% of them singletons, with approximately 13% in the top ten. The specimen sequenced was PBMCs or a T cell subset sorted from them (not recorded which). These receptors were obtained from an adult woman who had mild COVID-19 (a few samples of this study predate the infection). Cell type and time point are not known.

The chain recombines TRBV6-5 with TRBJ1-6; D unresolved. CDR1 and CDR2 (germline): MNHEY, SVGAGI. CDR3 length equals 13 residues. Trimming stripped 4 bases from V and 7 bases from J, with 8 bases between. For the CDR3, the DNA is TGTGCCAGCAGTTTAGGCTGGAATTCACCCCTCCACTTT. Amino acids: CASSLGWNSPLHF.

This clonotype was seen a handful of times. The gene calls are TRBV27 and TRBJ2-7; 11 bases align to TRBD2. The CDR3 is 16 residues long. Per germline, CDR1 MNHEY and CDR2 SMNVEV (reference sequence). The V and J ends lost 2 bases and 2 bases, in that order; junction bases with no gene match: 5. The CDR3 region is CASSLGGTSGTYEQYF. DNA of the CDR3: TGTGCCAGCAGTTTAGGGGGGACTAGCGGAACCTACGAGCAGTACTTC.

The gene calls are TRBV24-1 and TRBJ1-2; D not certain. Trimming cost V 5 bases and J 7 bases, with 7 bases left between them. CDR1 is KGHDR, CDR2 SFDVKD, per germline. CDR3 length: 11 amino acids. For the CDR3, the DNA is TGTGCCACCAGTGCTCCCGGTGGCTACACCTTC. This encodes CATSAPGGYTF.

A few counts support this clonotype. The J gene is TRBJ2-7, the V gene TRBV15; a possible D gene is TRBD1 (6 bases). The CDR3 sequence is 15 residues long. Germline V lookup: CDR1 LNHNV, CDR2 YYDKDF (reference sequence). Trimming pared 3 bases from V and 5 bases from J, leaving 17 bases between. Here the CDR3 reads CATSSTRDIFHEQYF. In nucleotides, the CDR3 is TGTGCCACCAGCAGTACCCGGGACATCTTCCACGAGCAGTACTTC.

The rearrangement links TRBV6-5 to TRBJ1-4; TRBD1 matches at 8 bases. CDR1 is MNHEY and CDR2 is SVGAGI in the germline V gene. This CDR3 contains 12 residues. Trimming took 5 bases from V and 10 from J; bases not matched to a gene: 3. Here the CDR3 DNA reads TGTGCCAGCAGTGCAGGACAGGGAAAACTGTTTTTT. This gives the protein CASSAGQGKLFF.

This clonotype has a count of ten or more. The V call is TRBV7-2, the J call TRBJ2-7, with a weak D call TRBD2 (6 bases). Germline V gene lookup returns CDR1 SGHTA and CDR2 FQGNSA. CDR3 size: 16 residues. Trimming cost V 0 bases and J 1 base, with 13 bases left between them. CDR3 in amino acids: CASSLAPWRGSYEQYF. In DNA, the CDR3 is TGTGCCAGCAGCTTAGCGCCTTGGAGGGGATCCTACGAGCAGTACTTC.

The sample holds many counts of this clonotype. This sequence joins TRBV11-3 and TRBJ2-3; TRBD1 is a possible D gene (6 bases). Germline loops: CDR1 SGHNT, CDR2 YENEEA. Trimming left V 4 bases short and J 8 bases short, with 16 bases between. CDR3 length: 14 amino acids. CDR3 nucleotide sequence: TGTGCCAGCAGCTCGGACACTATAGGGGGTACGCAGTATTTT. This encodes CASSSDTIGGTQYF. Variable domain in full (rest from reference TRBV11-3 and TRBJ2-3): EAGVVQSPRYKIIEKKQPVAFWCNPISGHNTLYWYLQNLGQGPELLIRYENEEAVDDSQLPKDRFSAERLKGVDSTLKIQPAELGDSAVYLCASSSDTIGGTQYFGPGTRLTVL.

The genes are TRBV2 and TRBJ2-1; D is possibly TRBD2 (5 bases). The CDR3 totals 15 residues. Germline V gives CDR1 SNHLY, CDR2 FYNNEI. V was trimmed by 4 bases and J by 5 bases, leaving 15 bases between them. The CDR3 sequence is CASSGDYEGHNEQFF. The CDR3 DNA follows: TGTGCCAGCAGTGGTGACTACGAAGGGCACAATGAGCAGTTCTTC.

V usage is TRBV5-5 and J usage is TRBJ2-7; TRBD2 might be the D (6 bases). The CDR3 has 14 amino acids. Trimming removed 1 base at V and 5 bases at J, with 13 bases between. Germline-derived CDR1 and CDR2 are SGHKS and YYEKEE (reference sequence). DNA of the CDR3: TGTGCCAGCAGCTTGTCTTGGGGGGAAGACGAGCAGTACTTC. Residues: CASSLSWGEDEQYF.

The V gene is TRBV11-2, the J gene TRBJ2-1; D uncertain. CDR3 length equals 13 residues. Germline-derived CDR1 and CDR2 are SGHAT and FQNNGV. The V end was cut by 4 bases, the J end by 7 bases, with 11 bases between. CDR3 bases: TGTGCCAGCAGCTCCCAAGAAAGGAATGAGCAGTTCTTC. Its translation is CASSSQERNEQFF.

This clonotype was seen a few times. The chain recombines TRBV15 with TRBJ2-1; 7 bases fit TRBD1. CDR3 length: 14 residues. The ends lost 4 bases at V and 7 bases at J; junction bases unmatched: 7. The germline gives CDR1 LNHNV, CDR2 YYDKDF (reference sequence). CDR3 in DNA: TGTGCCACCAGCAAGGACAGGAATGGAAATGAGCAGTTCTTC. Protein: CATSKDRNGNEQFF. Based on the CDR3 plus reference TRBV15 and TRBJ2-1, the full variable domain is DAMVIQNPRYQVTQFGKPVTLSCSQTLNHNVMYWYQQKSSQAPKLLFHYYDKDFNNEADTPDNFQSRRPNTSFCFLDIRSPGLGDTAMYLCATSKDRNGNEQFFGPGTRLTVL.

The V call is TRBV6-5, the J call TRBJ1-3, with D uncertain. The CDR3 is made up of 14 amino acids. V was shortened by 6 bases and J by 0 bases, with 9 bases between the two germline ends. Per germline, CDR1 MNHEY and CDR2 SVGAGI. The CDR3 region is CASRGTYSGNTIYF. The CDR3 coding sequence is TGTGCCAGCAGGGGTACCTACTCTGGAAACACCATATATTTT.

This clonotype was observed a few times. This sequence joins TRBV11-2 and TRBJ2-3; the D call may be TRBD1 or TRBD2 (5 bases each). Germline lookup yields CDR1 SGHAT and CDR2 FQNNGV. V was trimmed by 0 bases and J by 3 bases, leaving 13 bases between them. This CDR3 contains 16 residues. DNA of the CDR3: TGTGCCAGCAGCTTAGAATCAGGGCCGGGAACAGATACGCAGTATTTT. Protein sequence: CASSLESGPGTDTQYF. The whole variable domain, remainder taken from reference TRBV11-2 and TRBJ2-3, is EAGVAQSPRYKIIEKRQSVAFWCNPISGHATLYWYQQILGQGPKLLIQFQNNGVVDDSQLPKDRFSAERLKGVDSTLKIQPAKLEDSAVYLCASSLESGPGTDTQYFGPGTRLTVL.

V usage is TRBV7-9 and J usage is TRBJ2-5; no clear D. Trimming stripped 5 bases from V and 4 bases from J, with 8 bases between. Germline CDR1 and CDR2: SEHNR and FQNEAQ (reference sequence). The CDR3 consists of 12 residues. The CDR3 region is CASSHRPETQYF. The CDR3 DNA follows: TGTGCCAGCAGCCACCGACCAGAGACCCAGTACTTC.

This clonotype was counted a few times. The V and J genes are TRBV9 and TRBJ2-3; TRBD1 or TRBD2 may be the D gene (6 bases each). V lost 2 bases and J lost 3, with 19 bases in between. The CDR3 covers 17 residues. Germline lookup yields CDR1 SGDLS and CDR2 YYNGEE. CDR3 amino acids: CASSVRGDTLGTDTQYF. The CDR3, as DNA: TGTGCCAGCAGCGTGAGGGGGGACACCCTAGGTACAGATACGCAGTATTTT.

The chain recombines TRBV23-1 with TRBJ2-7; 9 bases are a match to TRBD2. TRBV23-1 is designated an ORF whose function remains uncertain. This CDR3 is 16 amino acids long. V was clipped by 4 bases and J by 6 bases; unmatched bases: 13. The CDR3 coding sequence is TGCGCCAGCAGTCTCCCGGGAGTAGCGGGGGTTCCCGAGCAGTACTTC. Encoded protein: CASSLPGVAGVPEQYF.

As DNA, the CDR3 is TGTGCCAGCAGCCGATTGACAGGAAACAATGAGCAGTTCTTC. Its protein product is CASSRLTGNNEQFF. The chain has TRBV3-1 and TRBJ2-1, with TRBD1 as a possible D gene (6 bases). Trimming took 4 bases from V and 5 from J, leaving 12 bases between them. The CDR3 length is 14 residues. Germline CDR1 and CDR2: LGHDT and YNNKEL (reference sequence).

This chain connects TRBV11-3 to TRBJ2-4; D gene ambiguous. Trimming left V 1 base short and J 6 bases short, with 10 bases between. Germline assignment: CDR1 SGHNT and CDR2 YENEEA. This CDR3 region has 14 residues. CDR3 sequence: CASSLGLDGNIQYF. In nucleotides, the CDR3 is TGTGCCAGCAGCTTAGGTCTGGACGGAAACATTCAGTACTTC.

The chain joins TRBV30 to TRBJ1-1; no firm D call. Between the trimmed V and J ends, which lost 2 bases and 8 bases, there was a span of 12 bases. Germline V gene data show CDR1 as GTSNPN and CDR2 as SVGIG (reference sequence). The length of the CDR3 is 12 residues. CDR3: CAWSIYRSEAFF. The CDR3 region has the DNA TGTGCCTGGAGTATCTATCGCAGCGAAGCTTTCTTT.

The CDR3 spells CASSSRTSLSTDTQYF. In nucleotides, the CDR3 is TGTGCCAGCAGTTCCCGGACTAGTTTGAGCACAGATACGCAGTATTTT. The chain couples TRBV12-3 or TRBV12-4 to TRBJ2-3, with 7 bases identical to TRBD2. V lost 4 bases to trimming and J lost 0 bases; unmatched junction nucleotides: 7. This CDR3 region has 16 residues.

The chain carries TRBV5-5 and TRBJ1-1; D not certain. Per the germline V gene, CDR1 is SGHKS and CDR2 is YYEKEE (reference sequence). Trimming cost V 0 bases and J 11 bases, with 17 bases left between them. CDR3 length: 14 residues. CDR3: CASSLDESFLEAFF. The CDR3 bases are TGTGCCAGCAGCTTGGATGAAAGTTTCCTTGAGGCTTTCTTT. The whole variable domain, filled in from reference TRBV5-5 and TRBJ1-1, reads DAGVTQSPTHLIKTRGQQVTLRCSPISGHKSVSWYQQVLGQGPQFIFQYYEKEERGRGNFPDRFSARQFPNYSSELNVNALLLGDSALYLCASSLDESFLEAFFGQGTRLTVV.

This clonotype was seen a few times. This chain connects TRBV7-8 to TRBJ1-5; D remains ambiguous. Germline V gene lookup returns CDR1 SGHVS and CDR2 FQNEAQ. The CDR3 is made up of 17 amino acids. Deletions cut 5 bases from V and 5 bases from J, with 22 bases between. Here the CDR3 reads CASSNPLRGREHQPQHF. In DNA, the CDR3 is TGTGCCAGCAGCAATCCCCTCAGAGGAAGAGAGCATCAGCCCCAGCATTTT.

This clonotype occurred a few times. The chain recombines TRBV7-9 with TRBJ2-7; TRBD2 aligns across 15 bases. CDR3 length equals 17 residues. Trimming removed 6 bases from V and 1 base from J; junction bases left unmatched: 7. CDR1 is SEHNR and CDR2 is FQNEAQ in the germline V gene (reference sequence). CDR3 in amino acids: CASSSGLAGGLSYEQYF. The CDR3, as DNA: TGTGCCAGCAGTTCGGGACTAGCGGGAGGATTATCCTACGAGCAGTACTTC.

In this sample, this clonotype turned up a few times. This CDR3 reads CASRRQGTGYTF. The CDR3 DNA is TGTGCCAGCAGACGACAGGGAACTGGCTACACCTTC. The genes are TRBV12-3 or TRBV12-4 and TRBJ1-2, with TRBD1 matching 7 bases. After removal of 6 bases from V and 7 bases from J, the junction contained 5 bases not matched to a gene. The CDR3 runs to 12 residues.